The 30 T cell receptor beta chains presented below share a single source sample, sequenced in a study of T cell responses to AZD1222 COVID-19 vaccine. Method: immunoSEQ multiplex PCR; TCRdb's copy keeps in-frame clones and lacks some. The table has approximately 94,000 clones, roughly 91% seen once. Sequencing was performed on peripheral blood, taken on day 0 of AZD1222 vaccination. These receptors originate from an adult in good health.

The chain's CDR3 is CASSLVAAHRDDNYGYTF. For the CDR3, the DNA is TGCGCCAGCAGCTTGGTTGCGGCTCACAGGGATGATAACTATGGCTACACCTTC. The chain employs TRBV5-1 and TRBJ1-2, with D possibly being TRBD1 (6 bases). The CDR3 extends over 18 amino acids. Germline V gene lookup returns CDR1 SGHRS and CDR2 YFSETQ. V gave up 0 bases and J gave up 1 base, with 19 bases separating them.

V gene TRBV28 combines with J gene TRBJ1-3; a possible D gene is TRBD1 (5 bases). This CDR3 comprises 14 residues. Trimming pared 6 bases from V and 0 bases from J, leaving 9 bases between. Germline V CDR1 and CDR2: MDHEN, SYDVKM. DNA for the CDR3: TGTGCCAGCAGATGGGGCTTCTCTGGAAACACCATATATTTT. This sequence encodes CASRWGFSGNTIYF.

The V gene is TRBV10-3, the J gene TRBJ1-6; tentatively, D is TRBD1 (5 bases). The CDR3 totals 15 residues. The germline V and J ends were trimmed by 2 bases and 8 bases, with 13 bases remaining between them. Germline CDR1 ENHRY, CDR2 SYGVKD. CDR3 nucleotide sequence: TGTGCCATCAGTGAGAGGGGATCGGGGGATTCACCCCTCCACTTT. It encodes CAISERGSGDSPLHF.

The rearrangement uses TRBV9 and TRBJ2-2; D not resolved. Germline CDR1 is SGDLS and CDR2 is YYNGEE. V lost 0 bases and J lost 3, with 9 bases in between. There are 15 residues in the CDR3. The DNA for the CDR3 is TGTGCCAGCAGCGTAGGGATTTCTGACACCGGGGAGCTGTTTTTT. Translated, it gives CASSVGISDTGELFF.

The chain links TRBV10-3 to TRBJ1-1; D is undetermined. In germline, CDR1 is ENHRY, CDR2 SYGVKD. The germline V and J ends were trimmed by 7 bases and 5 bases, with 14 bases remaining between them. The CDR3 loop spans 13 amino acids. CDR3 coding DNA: TGTGCCATCAAGGGAGGCGGAGAGACTGAAGCTTTCTTT. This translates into CAIKGGGETEAFF.

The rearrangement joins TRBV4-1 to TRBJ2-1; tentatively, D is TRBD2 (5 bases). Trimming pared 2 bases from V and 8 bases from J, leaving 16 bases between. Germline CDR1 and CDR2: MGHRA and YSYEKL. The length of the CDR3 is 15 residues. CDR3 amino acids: CASSQFTELRDEQFF. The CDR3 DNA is TGCGCCAGCAGCCAATTTACGGAACTGCGGGATGAGCAGTTCTTC.

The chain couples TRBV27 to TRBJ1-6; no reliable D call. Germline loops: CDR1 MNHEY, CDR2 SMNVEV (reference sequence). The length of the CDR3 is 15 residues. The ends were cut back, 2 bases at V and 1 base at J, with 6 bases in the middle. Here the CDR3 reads CASSLEGSYNSPLHF. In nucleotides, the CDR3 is TGTGCCAGCAGTTTAGAAGGTTCCTATAATTCACCCCTCCACTTT.

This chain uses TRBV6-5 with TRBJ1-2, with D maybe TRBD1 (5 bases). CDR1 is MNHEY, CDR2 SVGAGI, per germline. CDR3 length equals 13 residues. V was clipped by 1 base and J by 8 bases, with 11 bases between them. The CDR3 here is CASSYWQGRGYTF. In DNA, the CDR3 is TGTGCCAGCAGTTACTGGCAGGGACGAGGCTACACCTTC.

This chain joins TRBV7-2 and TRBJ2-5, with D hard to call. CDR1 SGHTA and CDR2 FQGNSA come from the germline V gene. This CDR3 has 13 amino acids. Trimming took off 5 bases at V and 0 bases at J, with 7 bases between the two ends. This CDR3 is CASSPMYQETQYF. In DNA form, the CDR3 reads TGTGCCAGCAGCCCCATGTACCAAGAGACCCAGTACTTC. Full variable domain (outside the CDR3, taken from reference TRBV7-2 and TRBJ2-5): GAGVSQSPSNKVTEKGKDVELRCDPISGHTALYWYRQSLGQGLEFLIYFQGNSAPDKSGLPSDRFSAERTGGSVSTLTIQRTQQEDSAVYLCASSPMYQETQYFGPGTRLLVL.

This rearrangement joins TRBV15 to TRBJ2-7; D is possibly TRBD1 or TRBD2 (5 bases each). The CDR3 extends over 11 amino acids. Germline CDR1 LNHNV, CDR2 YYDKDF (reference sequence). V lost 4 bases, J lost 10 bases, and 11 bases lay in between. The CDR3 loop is CATSTGPSQYF. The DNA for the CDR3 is TGTGCCACCAGCACGGGACCCTCCCAGTACTTC.

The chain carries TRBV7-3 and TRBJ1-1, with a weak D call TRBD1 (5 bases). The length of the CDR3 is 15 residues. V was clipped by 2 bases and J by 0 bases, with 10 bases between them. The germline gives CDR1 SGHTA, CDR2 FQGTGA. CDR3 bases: TGTGCCAGCAGCTTAGGTACAGGCATGAACACTGAAGCTTTCTTT. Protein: CASSLGTGMNTEAFF.

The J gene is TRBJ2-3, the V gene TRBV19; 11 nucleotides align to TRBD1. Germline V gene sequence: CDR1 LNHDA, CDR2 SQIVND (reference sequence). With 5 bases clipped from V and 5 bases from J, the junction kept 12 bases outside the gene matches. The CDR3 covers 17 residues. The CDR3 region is CASSSLGGTGGIDTQYF. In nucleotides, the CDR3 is TGTGCCAGTAGTTCACTCGGAGGGACAGGGGGTATAGATACGCAGTATTTT.

CDR3 amino acids: CASRGAAYEQYF. Here the CDR3 DNA reads TGTGCCAGCCGCGGGGCAGCCTACGAGCAGTACTTC. This chain uses TRBV14 with TRBJ2-7; a weak D match, TRBD2 (6 bases). V was shortened by 8 bases and J by 2 bases, with 10 bases between the two germline ends. CDR1 is SGHDN, CDR2 FVKESK, per germline. This CDR3 region has 12 residues. The entire variable domain, with the rest obtained from reference TRBV14 and TRBJ2-7, is as follows: EAGVTQFPSHSVIEKGQTVTLRCDPISGHDNLYWYRRVMGKEIKFLLHFVKESKQDESGMPNNRFLAERTGGTYSTLKVQPAELEDSGVYFCASRGAAYEQYFGPGTRLTVT.

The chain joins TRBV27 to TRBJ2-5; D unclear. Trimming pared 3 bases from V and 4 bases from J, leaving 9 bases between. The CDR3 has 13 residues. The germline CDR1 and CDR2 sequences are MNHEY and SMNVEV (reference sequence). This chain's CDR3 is CASSFGWGETQYF. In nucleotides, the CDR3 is TGTGCCAGCAGTTTTGGATGGGGAGAGACCCAGTACTTC.

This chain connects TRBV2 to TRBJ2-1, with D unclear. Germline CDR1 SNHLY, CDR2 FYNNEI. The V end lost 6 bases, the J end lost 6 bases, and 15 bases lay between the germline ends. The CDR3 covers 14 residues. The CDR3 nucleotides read TGTGCCAGCAGCTTTATCTTACGCGGCAATGAGCAGTTCTTC. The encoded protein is CASSFILRGNEQFF.

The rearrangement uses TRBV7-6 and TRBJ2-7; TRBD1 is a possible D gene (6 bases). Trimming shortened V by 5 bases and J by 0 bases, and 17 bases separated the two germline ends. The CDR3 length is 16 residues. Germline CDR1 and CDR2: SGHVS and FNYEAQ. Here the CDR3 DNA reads TGTGCCAGCAGCCCTGCGCAGGGGATTACCTCCTACGAGCAGTACTTC. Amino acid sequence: CASSPAQGITSYEQYF.

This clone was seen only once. The CDR3: CASSLRASGNTGELFF. The CDR3 nucleotides read TGCGCCAGCAGCTTGCGTGCTAGCGGAAACACCGGGGAGCTGTTTTTT. The V gene is TRBV5-1, the J gene TRBJ2-2; 7 positions match TRBD2. V gave up 1 base and J gave up 2 bases; unmatched junction bases: 5. CDR1 is SGHRS and CDR2 is YFSETQ in the germline V gene. The length of the CDR3 is 16 residues.

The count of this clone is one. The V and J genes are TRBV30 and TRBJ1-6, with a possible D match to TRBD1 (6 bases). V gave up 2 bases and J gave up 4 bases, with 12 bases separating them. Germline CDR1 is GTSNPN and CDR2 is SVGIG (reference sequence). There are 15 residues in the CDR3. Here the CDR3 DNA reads TGTGCCTGGAGTTTAGGGGGGGGGTATAATTCACCCCTCCACTTT. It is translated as CAWSLGGGYNSPLHF.

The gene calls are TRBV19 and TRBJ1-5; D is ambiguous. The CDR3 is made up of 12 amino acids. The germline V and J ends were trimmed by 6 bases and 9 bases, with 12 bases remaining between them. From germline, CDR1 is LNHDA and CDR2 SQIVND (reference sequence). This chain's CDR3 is CASSSTWVPQHF. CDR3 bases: TGTGCCAGTAGCTCGACATGGGTGCCCCAGCATTTT.

The CDR3 coding sequence is TGTGCCAGCAGCCCGGGGTCTCGAGATAGCAATCAGCCCCAGCATTTT. Translating gives CASSPGSRDSNQPQHF. V usage is TRBV25-1 and J usage is TRBJ1-5; D unresolved. The germline CDR1 and CDR2 sequences are MGHDK and SYGVNS. Trimming pared 6 bases from V and 0 bases from J, leaving 15 bases between. The CDR3 runs to 16 residues.

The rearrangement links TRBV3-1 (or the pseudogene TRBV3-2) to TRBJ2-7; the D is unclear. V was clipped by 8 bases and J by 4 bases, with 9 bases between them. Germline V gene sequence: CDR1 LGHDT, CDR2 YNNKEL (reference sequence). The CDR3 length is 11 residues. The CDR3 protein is CASGSLYEQYF. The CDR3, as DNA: TGTGCCAGCGGCAGTTTATACGAGCAGTACTTC.

The DNA for the CDR3 is TGTGCCAGCAGCGTACGATTCCAGCTATCCTACAATGAGCAGTTCTTC. As protein: CASSVRFQLSYNEQFF. The chain uses TRBV9 and TRBJ2-1; D ambiguous. The length of the CDR3 is 16 residues. Germline-derived CDR1 and CDR2 are SGDLS and YYNGEE. Trimming took 1 base from V and 1 from J, leaving 12 bases between them.

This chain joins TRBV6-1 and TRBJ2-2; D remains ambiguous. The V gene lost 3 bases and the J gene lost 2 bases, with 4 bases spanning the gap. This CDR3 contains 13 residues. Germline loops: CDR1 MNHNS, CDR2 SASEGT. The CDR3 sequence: CASSDKNTGELFF. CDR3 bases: TGTGCCAGCAGTGACAAAAACACCGGGGAGCTGTTTTTT.

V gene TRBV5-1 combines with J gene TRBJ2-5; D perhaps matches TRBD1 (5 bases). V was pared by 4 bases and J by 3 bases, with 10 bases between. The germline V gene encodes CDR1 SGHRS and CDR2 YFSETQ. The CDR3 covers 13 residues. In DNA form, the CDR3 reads TGCGCCAGCAGCCCCCGACAGAAAGAGACCCAGTACTTC. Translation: CASSPRQKETQYF.

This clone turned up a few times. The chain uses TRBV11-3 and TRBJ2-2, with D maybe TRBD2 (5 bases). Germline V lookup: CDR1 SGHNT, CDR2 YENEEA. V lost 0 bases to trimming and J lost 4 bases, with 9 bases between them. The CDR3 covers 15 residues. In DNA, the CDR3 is TGTGCCAGCAGCTTAGATGGAGGTTTCACCGGGGAGCTGTTTTTT. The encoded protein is CASSLDGGFTGELFF. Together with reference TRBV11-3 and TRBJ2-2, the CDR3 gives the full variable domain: EAGVVQSPRYKIIEKKQPVAFWCNPISGHNTLYWYLQNLGQGPELLIRYENEEAVDDSQLPKDRFSAERLKGVDSTLKIQPAELGDSAVYLCASSLDGGFTGELFFGEGSRLTVL.

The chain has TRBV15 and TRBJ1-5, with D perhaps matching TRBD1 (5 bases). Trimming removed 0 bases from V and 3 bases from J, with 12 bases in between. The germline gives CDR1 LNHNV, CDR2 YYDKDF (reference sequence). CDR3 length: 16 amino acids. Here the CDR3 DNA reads TGTGCCACCAGCAGAGATTTAGAGGGGCACAATCAGCCCCAGCATTTT. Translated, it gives CATSRDLEGHNQPQHF.

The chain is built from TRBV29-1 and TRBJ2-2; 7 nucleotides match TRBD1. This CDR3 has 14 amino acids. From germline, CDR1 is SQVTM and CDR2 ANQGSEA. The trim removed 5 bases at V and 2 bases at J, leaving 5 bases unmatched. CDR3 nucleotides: TGCAGCGTTAGAGGACAGGACAACACCGGGGAGCTGTTTTTT. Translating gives CSVRGQDNTGELFF.

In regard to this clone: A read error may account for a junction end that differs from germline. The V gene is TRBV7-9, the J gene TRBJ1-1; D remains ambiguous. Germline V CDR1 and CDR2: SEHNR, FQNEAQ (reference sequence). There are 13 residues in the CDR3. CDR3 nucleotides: TGTGCCAGCAGCTTGCGGTTGAATACTGAGGCTTTCTTT. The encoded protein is CASSLRLNTEAFF. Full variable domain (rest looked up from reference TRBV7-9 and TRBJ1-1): DTGVSQNPRHKITKRGQNVTFRCDPISEHNRLYWYRQTLGQGPEFLTYFQNEAQLEKSRLLSDRFSAERPKGSFSTLEIQRTEQGDSAMYLCASSLRLNTEAFFGQGTRLTVV.

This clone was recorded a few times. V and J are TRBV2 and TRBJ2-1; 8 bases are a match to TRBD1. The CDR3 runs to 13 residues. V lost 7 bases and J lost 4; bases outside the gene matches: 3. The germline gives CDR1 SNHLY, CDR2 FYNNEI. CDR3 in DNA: TGTGCCAGCACGACAGGGGTTTACAATGAGCAGTTCTTC. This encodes CASTTGVYNEQFF.

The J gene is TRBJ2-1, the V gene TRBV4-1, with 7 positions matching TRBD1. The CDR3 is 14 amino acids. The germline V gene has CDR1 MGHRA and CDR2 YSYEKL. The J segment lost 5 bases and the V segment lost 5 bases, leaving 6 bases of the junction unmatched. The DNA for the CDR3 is TGCGCCAGCAGCGATGGACAGGCTAACAATGAGCAGTTCTTC. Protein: CASSDGQANNEQFF.